The 5 T cell receptor beta chains below all came from one sample that was sequenced in a study of blood T cell repertoires in COVID-19. The protocol was immunoSEQ multiplex PCR, while the TCRdb copy is restricted to in-frame clones and leaves out a portion. This table holds 110,000 or so clones, less than 85% found once. Material for sequencing was peripheral blood. These TCRs come from a human donor in a cohort sampled during active or convalescent COVID-19.

This chain links TRBV6-4 with TRBJ2-7, with TRBD2 matching over 7 bases. The germline gives CDR1 MRHNA, CDR2 SNTAGT. J gave up 2 bases and V 5 bases, and 6 bases lay outside the gene matches. The CDR3 has 14 residues. The CDR3 loop is CASSPGGEAYEQYF. DNA for the CDR3: TGTGCCAGCAGTCCGGGGGGTGAGGCCTACGAGCAGTACTTC.

This clone was observed a single time. The rearrangement uses TRBV9 and TRBJ1-1, with TRBD1 matching over 7 bases. Trimming at V came to 4 bases and at J to 3 bases, leaving 6 bases not matched to a gene. Germline V gene lookup returns CDR1 SGDLS and CDR2 YYNGEE. The CDR3 consists of 14 residues. The CDR3 loop reads CASSQGQAYTEAFF. For the CDR3, the DNA is TGTGCCAGCAGCCAAGGACAGGCGTACACTGAAGCTTTCTTT.

This clone was picked up a small number of times. The chain couples TRBV7-2 to TRBJ2-5; TRBD2 might be the D (6 bases). V lost 5 bases to trimming and J lost 0 bases, with 10 bases between them. The CDR3 length is 14 residues. Germline CDR1 is SGHTA and CDR2 is FQGNSA. The CDR3 loop reads CASSAGGNQETQYF. The CDR3 DNA sequence: TGTGCCAGCAGCGCAGGCGGGAACCAAGAGACCCAGTACTTC.

The CDR3 here is CASQRGGSEQFF. The CDR3 nucleotides are TGTGCCAGCCAACGGGGGGGCAGTGAGCAGTTCTTC. The rearrangement joins TRBV2 to TRBJ2-1; 8 bases agree with TRBD2. This CDR3 is 12 amino acids long. The germline V gene encodes CDR1 SNHLY and CDR2 FYNNEI. V gave up 8 bases and J gave up 9 bases; unmatched junction bases: 6.

V and J are TRBV19 and TRBJ1-5, with 8 bases aligning to TRBD1. The CDR3 is made up of 16 amino acids. J was trimmed by 6 bases and V by 5 bases; bases with no gene match: 12. CDR1 is LNHDA and CDR2 is SQIVND in the germline V gene (reference sequence). The CDR3 nucleotides are TGTGCCAGTAGTCCCACGGTCGGACAGGGTGGTCAGCCCCAGCATTTT. This gives the protein CASSPTVGQGGQPQHF.